These 2 T cell receptor beta chains were all obtained from the same sample, sequenced in a study of cytomegalovirus exposure and HLA in healthy donors. 13 Jbeta primers and 60 Vbeta primers were used for the PCR. The method was immunoSEQ multiplex PCR; TCRdb's version includes in-frame clones alone and lacks a portion of them. The sample includes 90,000 or so clones, about 75% seen only once; the top ten take about 9.4%. The material sequenced was PBMCs. These receptors originate from a man aged 25-40 years in good health and CMV-seropositive.

The CDR3 protein is CASSQPSSGNTIYF. The CDR3 DNA follows: TGTGCCAGCAGCCAACCCTCCTCCGGAAACACCATATATTTT. The rearrangement links TRBV16 to TRBJ1-3; D remains ambiguous. The germline V and J ends were trimmed by 2 bases and 4 bases, with 9 bases remaining between them. The CDR3 sequence is 14 residues long. Germline lookup yields CDR1 KGHSY and CDR2 FQNENV.

V usage is TRBV5-1 and J usage is TRBJ1-6, with TRBD1 identical over 8 bases. V was clipped by 7 bases and J by 3 bases; unmatched bases: 3. Germline V lookup: CDR1 SGHRS, CDR2 YFSETQ. The CDR3 spans 14 residues. The CDR3 is CASRQGNYNSPLHF. CDR3 nucleotides: TGCGCCAGCCGACAGGGGAACTATAATTCACCCCTCCACTTT.